The present entry profiles one T cell receptor (beta chain) with its context. Its antigen is as yet unknown. Looked up from germline, CDR1 is DFQATT and CDR2 is SNEGSKA (reference sequence). The CDR3 totals 13 residues. J was trimmed by 5 bases and V by 6 bases; bases with no gene match: 9. PCR was performed a second time for about 6 to 12 cycles using a sample-barcoded 5' primer and a J-beta primer mix. Each sample provided no less than 2.5 million CDR3-containing paired-end reads. TCRdb reprocessed the 5' RACE reads via MiXCR and lists one record per CDR3 protein. The data hold about 640,000 distinct CDR3 sequences, with approximately 50% observed a single time. This sample was included in a study of blood T cells in healthy people across ages. Study-wide findings and caveats: When one million T cells were used, diversity estimates were thought to be underestimates. Roughly linearly, TCR beta diversity per million T cells fell as age increased.

This sequence originates from a man between 60 and 75 years old in good health. The gene calls are TRBV20-1 and TRBJ1-1; 7 bases fit TRBD1. Sequenced input: blood. The CDR3 coding sequence is TGCAGTGCCCCGAAACAGGGGAGTACTGAAGCTTTCTTT. Residues: CSAPKQGSTEAFF.